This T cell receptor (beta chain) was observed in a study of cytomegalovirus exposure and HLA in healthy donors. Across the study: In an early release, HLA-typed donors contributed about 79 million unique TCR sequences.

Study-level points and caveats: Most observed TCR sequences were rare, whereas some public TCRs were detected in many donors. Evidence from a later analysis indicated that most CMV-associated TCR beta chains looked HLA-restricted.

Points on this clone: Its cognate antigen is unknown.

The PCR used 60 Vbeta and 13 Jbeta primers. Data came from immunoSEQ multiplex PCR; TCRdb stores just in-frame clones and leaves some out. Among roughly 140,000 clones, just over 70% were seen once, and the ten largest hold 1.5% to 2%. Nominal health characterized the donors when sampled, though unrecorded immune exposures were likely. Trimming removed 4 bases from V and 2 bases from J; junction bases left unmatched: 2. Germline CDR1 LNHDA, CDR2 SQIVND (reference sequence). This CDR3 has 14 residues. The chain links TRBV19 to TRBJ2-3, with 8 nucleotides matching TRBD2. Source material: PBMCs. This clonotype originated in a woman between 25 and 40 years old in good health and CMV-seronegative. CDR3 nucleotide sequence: TGTGCCAGTAGTAACGGGGGGGCCACAGATACGCAGTATTTT. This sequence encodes CASSNGGATDTQYF.